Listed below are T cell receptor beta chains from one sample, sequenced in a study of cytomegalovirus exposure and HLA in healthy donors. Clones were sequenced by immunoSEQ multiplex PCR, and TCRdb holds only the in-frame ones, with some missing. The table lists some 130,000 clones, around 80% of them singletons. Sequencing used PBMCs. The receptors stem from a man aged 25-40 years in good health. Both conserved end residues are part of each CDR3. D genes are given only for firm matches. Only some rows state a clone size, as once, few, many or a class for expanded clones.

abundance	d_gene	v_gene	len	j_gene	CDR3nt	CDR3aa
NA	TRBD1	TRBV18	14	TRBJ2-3	TGTGCCAGCTCACCACCTACGGACAGGGACGAACAGTATTTT	CASSPPTDRDEQYF
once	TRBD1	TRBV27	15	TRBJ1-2	TGTGCCAGCAGCCTTGGGACAGGGAGTAACTATGGCTACACCTTC	CASSLGTGSNYGYTF
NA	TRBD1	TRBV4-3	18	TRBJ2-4	TGCGCCAGCAGCCAAGCGGGACAGGGAACTTTGGGCAAAAACATTCAGTACTTC	CASSQAGQGTLGKNIQYF
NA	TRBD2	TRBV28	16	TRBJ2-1	TGTGCCAGCAGTTCAACCAAGCGGGGGTCCTACAATGAGCAGTTCTTC	CASSSTKRGSYNEQFF
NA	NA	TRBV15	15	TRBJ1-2	TGTGCCACCAGCAGAGATGGCACAGCCTACTATGGCTACACCTTC	CATSRDGTAYYGYTF
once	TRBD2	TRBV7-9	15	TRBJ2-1	TGTGCCAGCAGCTGGACTAGCGGGAGGGCCGATGAGCAGTTCTTC	CASSWTSGRADEQFF
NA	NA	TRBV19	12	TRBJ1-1	TGTGCCAGTGCCCGAGGGAACACTGAAGCTTTCTTT	CASARGNTEAFF
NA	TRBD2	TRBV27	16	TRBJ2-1	TGTGCCAGCAGTCCACTAGGGACTAGCGGTAACAATGAGCAGTTCTTC	CASSPLGTSGNNEQFF
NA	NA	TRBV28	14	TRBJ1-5	TGTGCCAGCAGTTCCAGGATGGGCAATCAGCCCCAGCATTTT	CASSSRMGNQPQHF
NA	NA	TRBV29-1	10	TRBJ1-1	TGCAGCGGCCGATACTTGGAAGCTTTCTTT	CSGRYLEAFF
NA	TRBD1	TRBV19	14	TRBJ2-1	TGTGCCAGTAGTACCAGAAACAGGGGCAATGAGCAGTTCTTC	CASSTRNRGNEQFF
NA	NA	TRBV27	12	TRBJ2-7	TGTGCCAGCAGTTTAGGGCAGTCCACTCAGTACTTC	CASSLGQSTQYF
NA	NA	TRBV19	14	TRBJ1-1	TGTGCCAGTAGTATCGGAAGGGGGAACACTGAAGCTTTCTTT	CASSIGRGNTEAFF
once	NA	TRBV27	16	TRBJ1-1	TGTGCCAGCAGGCAGGCGGAGGGAGGCGGCGGTTTGGAAGCTTTCTTT	CASRQAEGGGGLEAFF
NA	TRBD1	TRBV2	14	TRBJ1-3	TGTGCCAGCGGGGCCAGGGGGTCTGGAAACACCATATATTTT	CASGARGSGNTIYF
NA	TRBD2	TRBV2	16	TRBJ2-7	TGTGCCAGCAGTGCCGGACTAGCGGGGGGGGGCTACGAGCAGTACTTC	CASSAGLAGGGYEQYF
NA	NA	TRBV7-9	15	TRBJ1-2	TGTTCCAGCAGCTCACCTACCGGGGGGGGAGGGAGCTACACCTTC	CSSSSPTGGGGSYTF
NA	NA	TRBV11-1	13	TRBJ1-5	TGTGCCAGCAGCCCACAGGAGGGGCAGCCCCAGCATTTT	CASSPQEGQPQHF
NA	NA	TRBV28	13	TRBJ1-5	TGTGCCAGCAGCCAGACACCAAATCAGCCCCAGCATTTT	CASSQTPNQPQHF
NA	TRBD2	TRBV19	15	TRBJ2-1	TGTGCCAGTAGTGCGACTAGCGGGACTTACAATGAGCAGTTCTTC	CASSATSGTYNEQFF
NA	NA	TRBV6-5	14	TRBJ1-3	TGTGCCAGCAGTTACGGGACACCTGGAAACACCATATATTTT	CASSYGTPGNTIYF
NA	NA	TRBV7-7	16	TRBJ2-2	TGTGCTAGCAGCCCCGGCGGGGTTTACCTCACCGGGGAGCTGTTTTTT	CASSPGGVYLTGELFF
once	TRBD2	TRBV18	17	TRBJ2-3	TGTGCCAGCTCACCGAGACTAGCGGGAGGGCGCACAGATACGCAGTATTTT	CASSPRLAGGRTDTQYF
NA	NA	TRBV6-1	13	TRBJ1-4	TGTGCCAGCAGCGAAAACGGAGGTGAAAAACTGTTTTTT	CASSENGGEKLFF
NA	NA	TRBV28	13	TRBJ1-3	TGTGCCAGTATATTGCGCGAGGGAAACACCATATATTTT	CASILREGNTIYF
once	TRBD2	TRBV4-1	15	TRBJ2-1	TGCGCCAGCAGCCAAGTACTAGCGGGAGTCTATGAGCAGTTCTTC	CASSQVLAGVYEQFF
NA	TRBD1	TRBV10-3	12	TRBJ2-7	TGTGCCATCAGGGACAGGGCCCCCGAGCAGTACTTC	CAIRDRAPEQYF
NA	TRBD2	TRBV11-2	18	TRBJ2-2	TGTGCCAGCAGCTCCGCCCTGACTAGCGGCACCCCGCGGGGGGAGCTGTTTTTT	CASSSALTSGTPRGELFF
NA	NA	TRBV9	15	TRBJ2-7	TGTGCCAGCAGCATTAGTCACAACCGGGCCTACGAGCAGTACTTC	CASSISHNRAYEQYF
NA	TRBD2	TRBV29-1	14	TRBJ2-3	TGCAGCGTTGCCCTAGCGGGACACACAGATACGCAGTATTTT	CSVALAGHTDTQYF
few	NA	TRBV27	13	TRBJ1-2	TGTGCCAGCCGAGGCCTACAGGGCTCTGGCTACACCTTC	CASRGLQGSGYTF
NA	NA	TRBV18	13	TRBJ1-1	TGTGCCACCAACCTCGGGATGAACACTGAAGCTTTCTTT	CATNLGMNTEAFF
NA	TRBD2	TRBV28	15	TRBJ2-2	TGTGCCAGCATTCTTAGCTCGGGAGGGCCCGGGGAGCTGTTTTTT	CASILSSGGPGELFF
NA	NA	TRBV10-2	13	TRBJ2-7	TGCGCCAGCAGAATGGCAGGGTCCTACGAGCAGTACTTC	CASRMAGSYEQYF
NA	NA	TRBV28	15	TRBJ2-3	TGTGCCAGCAGTTTACTCTGGGGGGGCACAGATACGCAGTATTTT	CASSLLWGGTDTQYF
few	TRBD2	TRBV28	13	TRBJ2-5	TGTGCCAGCAGTTTAGCGGGGGATGAGACCCAGTACTTC	CASSLAGDETQYF
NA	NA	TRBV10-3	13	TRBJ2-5	TGTGCCATCGGCTCCCCTGGAGGAGAGACCCAGTACTTC	CAIGSPGGETQYF
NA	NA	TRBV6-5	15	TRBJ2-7	TGTGCCAGCAGTTACTCGCGGGACAGCCGATACGAGCAGTACTTC	CASSYSRDSRYEQYF
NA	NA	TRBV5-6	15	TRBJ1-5	TGTGCCAGCAGCTCCCAGACACCGAGCAATCAGCCCCAGCATTTT	CASSSQTPSNQPQHF
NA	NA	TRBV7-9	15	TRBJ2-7	TGTGCCAGCAGCTTCCAGGGGAGTGGATCCTACGAGCAGTACTTC	CASSFQGSGSYEQYF
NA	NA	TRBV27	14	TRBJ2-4	TGTGCCAGCAGTATTGGACTAGGGGGGGACATTCAGTACTTC	CASSIGLGGDIQYF
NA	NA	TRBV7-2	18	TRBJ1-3	TGTGCCAGCAGCTTAGTCCGCACCTTCAGAAGCTCTGGAAACACCATATATTTT	CASSLVRTFRSSGNTIYF